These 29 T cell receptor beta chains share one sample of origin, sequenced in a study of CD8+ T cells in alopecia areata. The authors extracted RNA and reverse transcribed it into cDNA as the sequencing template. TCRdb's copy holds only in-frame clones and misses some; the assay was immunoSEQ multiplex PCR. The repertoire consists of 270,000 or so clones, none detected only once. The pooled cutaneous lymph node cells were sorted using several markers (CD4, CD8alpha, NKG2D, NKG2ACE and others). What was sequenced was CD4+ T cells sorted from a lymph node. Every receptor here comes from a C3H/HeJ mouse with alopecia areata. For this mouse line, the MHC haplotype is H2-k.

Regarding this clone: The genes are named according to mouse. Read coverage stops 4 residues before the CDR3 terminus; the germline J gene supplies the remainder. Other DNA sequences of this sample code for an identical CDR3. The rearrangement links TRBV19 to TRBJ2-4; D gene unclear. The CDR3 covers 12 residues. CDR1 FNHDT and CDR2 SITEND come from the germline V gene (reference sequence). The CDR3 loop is CASSIKGNTLYF. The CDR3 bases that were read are TGTGCCAGCAGTATAAAGGGAAAC.

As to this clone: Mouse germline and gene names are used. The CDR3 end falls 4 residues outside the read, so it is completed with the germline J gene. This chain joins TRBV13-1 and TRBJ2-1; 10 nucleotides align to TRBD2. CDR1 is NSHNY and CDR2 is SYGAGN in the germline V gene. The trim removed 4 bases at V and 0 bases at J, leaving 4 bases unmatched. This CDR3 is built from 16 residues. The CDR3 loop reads CASSHGLGVNYAEQFF. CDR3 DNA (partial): TGTGCCAGCAGTCATGGACTGGGGGTTAACTATGCT.

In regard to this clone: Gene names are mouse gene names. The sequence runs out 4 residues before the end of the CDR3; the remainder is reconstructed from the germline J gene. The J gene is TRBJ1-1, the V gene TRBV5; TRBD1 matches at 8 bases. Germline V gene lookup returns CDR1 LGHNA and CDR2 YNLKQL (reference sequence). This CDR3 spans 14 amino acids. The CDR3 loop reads CASSQEAGQEEVFF. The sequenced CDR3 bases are TGTGCCAGCAGCCAAGAGGCGGGACAGGAA.

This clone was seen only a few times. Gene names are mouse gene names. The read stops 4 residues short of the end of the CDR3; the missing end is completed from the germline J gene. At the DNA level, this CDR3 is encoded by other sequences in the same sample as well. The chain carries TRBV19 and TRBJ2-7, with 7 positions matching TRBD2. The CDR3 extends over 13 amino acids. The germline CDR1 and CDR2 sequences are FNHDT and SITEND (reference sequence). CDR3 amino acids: CASSIPGGYEQYF. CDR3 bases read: TGTGCCAGCAGTATTCCGGGGGGGTAT.

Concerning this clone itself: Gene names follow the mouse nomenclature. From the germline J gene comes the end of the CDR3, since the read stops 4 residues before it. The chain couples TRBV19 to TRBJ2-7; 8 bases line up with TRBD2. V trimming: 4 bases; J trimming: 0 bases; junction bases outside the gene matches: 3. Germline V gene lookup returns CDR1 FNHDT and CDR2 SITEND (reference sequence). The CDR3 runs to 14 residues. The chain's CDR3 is CASSRLGSSYEQYF. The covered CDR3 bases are TGTGCCAGCAGTCGACTGGGGAGCTCCTAT. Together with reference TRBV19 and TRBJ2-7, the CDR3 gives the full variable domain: GGIITQTPKFLIGQEGQKLTLKCQQNFNHDTMYWYRQDSGKGLRLIYYSITENDLQKGDLSEGYDASREKKSSFSLTVTSAQKNEMAVFLCASSRLGSSYEQYFGPGTRLTVL.

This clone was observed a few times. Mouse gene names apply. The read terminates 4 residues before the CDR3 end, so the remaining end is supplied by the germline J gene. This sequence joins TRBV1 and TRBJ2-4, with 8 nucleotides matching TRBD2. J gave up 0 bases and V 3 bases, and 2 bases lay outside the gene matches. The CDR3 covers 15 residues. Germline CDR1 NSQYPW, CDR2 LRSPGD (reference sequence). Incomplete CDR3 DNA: TGCACCTGCAGTGCCCACTGGGGGAGTCAAAAC. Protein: CTCSAHWGSQN. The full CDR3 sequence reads CTCSAHWGSQNTLYF.

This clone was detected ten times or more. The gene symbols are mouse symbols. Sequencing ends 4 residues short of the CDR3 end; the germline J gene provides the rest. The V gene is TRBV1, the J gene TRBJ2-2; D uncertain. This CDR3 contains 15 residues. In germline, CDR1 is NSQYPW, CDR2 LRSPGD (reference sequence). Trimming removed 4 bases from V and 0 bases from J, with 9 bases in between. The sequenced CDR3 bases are TGCACCTGCAGTGGCGACAAATCAAACACCGGG. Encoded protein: CTCSGDKSNTG. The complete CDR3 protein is CTCSGDKSNTGQLYF.

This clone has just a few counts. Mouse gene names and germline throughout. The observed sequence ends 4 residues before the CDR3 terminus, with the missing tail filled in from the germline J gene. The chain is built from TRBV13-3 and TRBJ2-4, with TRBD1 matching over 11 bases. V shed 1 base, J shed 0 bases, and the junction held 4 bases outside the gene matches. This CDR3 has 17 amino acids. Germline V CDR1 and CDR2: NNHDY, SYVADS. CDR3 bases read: TGTGCCAGCAGTGATCCGGGACAGGGGGATAGTCAAAAC. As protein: CASSDPGQGDSQN. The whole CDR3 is CASSDPGQGDSQNTLYF. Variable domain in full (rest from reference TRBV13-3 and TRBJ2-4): EAAVTQSPRSKVAVTGGKVTLSCHQTNNHDYMYWYRQDTGHGLRLIHYSYVADSTEKGDIPDGYKASRPSQENFSLILELASLSQTAVYFCASSDPGQGDSQNTLYFGAGTRLSVL.

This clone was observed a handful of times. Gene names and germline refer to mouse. The covered CDR3 bases are TGTGCCAGCAGCCAAGGCAGGCAGAACACCGGG. Translated, it gives CASSQGRQNTG. The entire CDR3 protein reads CASSQGRQNTGQLYF. The chain employs TRBV5 and TRBJ2-2; D is unresolved. The read ends 4 residues shy of where the CDR3 ends; the end is completed using the germline J gene. V was trimmed by 1 base and J by 2 bases, leaving 8 bases between them. Germline CDR1 and CDR2: LGHNA and YNLKQL (reference sequence). This CDR3 is built from 15 residues.

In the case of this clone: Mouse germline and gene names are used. The CDR3 region is CASSIKGQDTQYF. CDR3 DNA (partial): TGTGCCAGCAGTATAAAGGGCCAAGAC. The J gene is TRBJ2-5, the V gene TRBV19; D remains unclear. The read comes to an end 4 residues before the CDR3 does, leaving the germline J gene to fill in the end. Trimming cost V 1 base and J 2 bases, with 5 bases left between them. There are 13 residues in the CDR3. The germline gives CDR1 FNHDT, CDR2 SITEND (reference sequence).

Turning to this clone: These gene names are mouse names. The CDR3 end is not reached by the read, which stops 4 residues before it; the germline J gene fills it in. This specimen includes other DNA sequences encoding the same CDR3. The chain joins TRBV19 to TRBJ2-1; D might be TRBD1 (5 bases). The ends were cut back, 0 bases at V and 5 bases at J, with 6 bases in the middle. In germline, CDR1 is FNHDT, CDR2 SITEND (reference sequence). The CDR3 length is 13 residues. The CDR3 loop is CASSIGRDAEQFF. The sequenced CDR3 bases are TGTGCCAGCAGTATAGGCAGGGATGCT.

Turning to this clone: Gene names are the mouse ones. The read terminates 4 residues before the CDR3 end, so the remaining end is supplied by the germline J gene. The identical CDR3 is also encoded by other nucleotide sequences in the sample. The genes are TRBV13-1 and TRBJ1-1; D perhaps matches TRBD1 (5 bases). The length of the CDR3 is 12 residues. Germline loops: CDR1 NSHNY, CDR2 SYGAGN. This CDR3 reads CASSEHRTEVFF. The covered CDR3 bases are TGTGCCAGCAGTGAGCACAGGACA.

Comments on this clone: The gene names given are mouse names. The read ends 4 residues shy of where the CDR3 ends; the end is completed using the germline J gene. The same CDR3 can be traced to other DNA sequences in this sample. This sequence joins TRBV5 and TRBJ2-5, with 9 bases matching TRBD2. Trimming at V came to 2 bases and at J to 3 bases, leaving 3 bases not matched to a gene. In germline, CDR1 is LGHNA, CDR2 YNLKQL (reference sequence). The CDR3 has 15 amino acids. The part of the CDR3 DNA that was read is TGTGCCAGCAGCCAACAGACTGGGGGACAAGAC. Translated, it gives CASSQQTGGQD. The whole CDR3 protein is CASSQQTGGQDTQYF.

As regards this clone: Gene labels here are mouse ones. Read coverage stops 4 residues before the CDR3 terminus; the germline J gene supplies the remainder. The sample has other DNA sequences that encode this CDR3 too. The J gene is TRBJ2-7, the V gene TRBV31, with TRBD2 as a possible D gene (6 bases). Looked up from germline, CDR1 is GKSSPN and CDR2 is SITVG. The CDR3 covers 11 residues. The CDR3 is CAWSRGDEQYF. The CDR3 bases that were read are TGTGCCTGGAGTCGGGGGGAT. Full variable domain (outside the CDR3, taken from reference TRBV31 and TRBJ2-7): AQTIHQWPVAEIKAVGSPLSLGCTIKGKSSPNLYWYWQATGGTLQQLFYSITVGQVESVVQLNLSASRPKDDQFILSTEKLLLSHSGFYLCAWSRGDEQYFGPGTRLTVL.

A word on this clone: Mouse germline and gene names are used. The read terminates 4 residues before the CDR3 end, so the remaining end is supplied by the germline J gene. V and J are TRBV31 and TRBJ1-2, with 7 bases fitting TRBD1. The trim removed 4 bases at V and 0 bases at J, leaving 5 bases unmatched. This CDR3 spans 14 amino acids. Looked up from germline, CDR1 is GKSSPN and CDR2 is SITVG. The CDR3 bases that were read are TGTGCCTGGACCCTAGGGACAGCAAACTCC. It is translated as CAWTLGTANS. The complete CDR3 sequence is CAWTLGTANSDYTF. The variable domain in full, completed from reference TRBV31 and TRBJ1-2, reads AQTIHQWPVAEIKAVGSPLSLGCTIKGKSSPNLYWYWQATGGTLQQLFYSITVGQVESVVQLNLSASRPKDDQFILSTEKLLLSHSGFYLCAWTLGTANSDYTFGSGTRLLVI.

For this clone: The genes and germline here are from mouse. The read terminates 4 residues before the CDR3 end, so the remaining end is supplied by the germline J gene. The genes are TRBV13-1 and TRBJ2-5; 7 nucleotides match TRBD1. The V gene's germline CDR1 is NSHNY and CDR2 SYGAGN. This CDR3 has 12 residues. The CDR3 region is CASSWDRDTQYF. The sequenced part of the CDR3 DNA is TGTGCCAGCAGTTGGGACAGAGAC.

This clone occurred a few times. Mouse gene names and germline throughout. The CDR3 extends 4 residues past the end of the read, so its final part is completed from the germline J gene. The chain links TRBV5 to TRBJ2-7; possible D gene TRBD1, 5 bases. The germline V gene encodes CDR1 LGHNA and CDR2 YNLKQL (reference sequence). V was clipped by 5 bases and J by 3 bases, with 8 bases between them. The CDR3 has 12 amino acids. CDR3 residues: CASSLTDYEQYF. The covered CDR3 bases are TGTGCCAGCAGCTTGACAGACTAT.

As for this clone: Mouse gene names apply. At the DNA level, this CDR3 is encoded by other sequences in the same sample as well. Partial CDR3 DNA: TGTGCCAGCGGTGATGCTGCTGGGGGCTAT. Its translation: CASGDAAGGY. The entire CDR3 reads CASGDAAGGYEQYF. This rearrangement joins TRBV13-2 to TRBJ2-7; 7 bases map to TRBD2. The read halts 4 residues ahead of the CDR3 end, with the missing end drawn from the germline J gene. V shed 0 bases, J shed 3 bases, and the junction held 3 bases outside the gene matches. Germline V gene sequence: CDR1 NNHNN, CDR2 SYGAGS (reference sequence). The CDR3 is made up of 14 amino acids.

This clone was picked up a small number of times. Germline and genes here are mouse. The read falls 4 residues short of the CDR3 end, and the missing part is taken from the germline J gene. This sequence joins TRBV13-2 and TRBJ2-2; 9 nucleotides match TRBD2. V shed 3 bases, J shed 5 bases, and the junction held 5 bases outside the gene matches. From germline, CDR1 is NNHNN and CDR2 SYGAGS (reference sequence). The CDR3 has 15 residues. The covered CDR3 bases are TGTGCCAGCGGTGGTGGACTGGGGTCGACCGGG. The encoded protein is CASGGGLGSTG. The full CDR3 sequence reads CASGGGLGSTGQLYF.

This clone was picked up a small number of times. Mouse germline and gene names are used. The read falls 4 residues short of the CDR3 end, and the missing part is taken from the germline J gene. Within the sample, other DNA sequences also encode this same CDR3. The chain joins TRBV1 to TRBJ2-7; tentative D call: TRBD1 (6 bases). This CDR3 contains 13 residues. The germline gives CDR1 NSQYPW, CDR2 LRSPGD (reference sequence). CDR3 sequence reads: CTCSAPGQYEQYF. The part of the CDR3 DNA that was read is TGCACCTGCAGTGCTCCCGGACAGTAT.

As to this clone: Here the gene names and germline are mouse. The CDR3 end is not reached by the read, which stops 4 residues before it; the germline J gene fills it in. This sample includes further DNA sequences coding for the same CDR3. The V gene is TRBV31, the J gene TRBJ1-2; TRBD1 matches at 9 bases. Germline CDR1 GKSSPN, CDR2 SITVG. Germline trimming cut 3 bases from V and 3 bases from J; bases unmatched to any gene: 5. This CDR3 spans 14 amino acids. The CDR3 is CAWSPDRGDSDYTF. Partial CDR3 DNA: TGTGCCTGGAGCCCGGACAGGGGAGACTCC.

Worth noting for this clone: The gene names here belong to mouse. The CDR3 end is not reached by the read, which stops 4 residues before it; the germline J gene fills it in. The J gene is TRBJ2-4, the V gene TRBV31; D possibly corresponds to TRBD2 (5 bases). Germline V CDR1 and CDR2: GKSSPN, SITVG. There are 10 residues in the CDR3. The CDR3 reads CACGENTLYF. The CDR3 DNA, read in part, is TGTGCCTGTGGGGAAAAC.

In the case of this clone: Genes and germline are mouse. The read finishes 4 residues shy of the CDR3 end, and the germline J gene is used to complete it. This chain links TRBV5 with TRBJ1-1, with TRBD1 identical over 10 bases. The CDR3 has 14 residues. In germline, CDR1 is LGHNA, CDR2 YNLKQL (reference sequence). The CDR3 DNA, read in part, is TGTGCCAGCAGCCCTCCGGGACAGGGGCCA. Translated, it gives CASSPPGQGP. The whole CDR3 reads CASSPPGQGPEVFF.

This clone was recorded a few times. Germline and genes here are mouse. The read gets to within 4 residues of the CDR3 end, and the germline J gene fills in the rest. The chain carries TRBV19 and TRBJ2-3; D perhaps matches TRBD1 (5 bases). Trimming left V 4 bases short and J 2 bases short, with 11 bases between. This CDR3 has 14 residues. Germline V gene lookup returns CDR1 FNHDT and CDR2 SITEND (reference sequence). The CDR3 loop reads CASSDKTDAETLYF. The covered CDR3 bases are TGTGCCAGCAGTGATAAGACAGATGCAGAA.

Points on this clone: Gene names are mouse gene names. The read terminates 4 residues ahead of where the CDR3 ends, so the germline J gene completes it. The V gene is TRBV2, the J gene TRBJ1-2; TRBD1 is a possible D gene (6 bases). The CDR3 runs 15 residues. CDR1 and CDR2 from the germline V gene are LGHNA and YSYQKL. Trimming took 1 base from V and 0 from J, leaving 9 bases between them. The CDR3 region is CASSQGTEANSDYTF. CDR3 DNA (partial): TGTGCCAGCAGCCAAGGGACAGAAGCAAACTCC.

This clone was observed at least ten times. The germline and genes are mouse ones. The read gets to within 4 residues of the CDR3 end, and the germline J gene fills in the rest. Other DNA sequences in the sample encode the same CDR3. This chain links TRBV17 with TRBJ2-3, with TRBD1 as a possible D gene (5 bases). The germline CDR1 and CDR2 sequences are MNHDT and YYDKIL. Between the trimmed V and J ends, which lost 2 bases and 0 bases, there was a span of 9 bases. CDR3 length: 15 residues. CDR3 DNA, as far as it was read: TGTGCTAGCAGTAGACAGGGAGGGAGTGCAGAA. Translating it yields CASSRQGGSAE. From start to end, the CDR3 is CASSRQGGSAETLYF.

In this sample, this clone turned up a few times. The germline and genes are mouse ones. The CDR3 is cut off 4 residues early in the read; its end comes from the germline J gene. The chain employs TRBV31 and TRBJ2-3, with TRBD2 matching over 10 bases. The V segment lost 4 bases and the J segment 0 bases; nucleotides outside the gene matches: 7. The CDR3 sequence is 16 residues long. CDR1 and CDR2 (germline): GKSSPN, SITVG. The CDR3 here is CAWNPTGGISAETLYF. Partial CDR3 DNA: TGTGCCTGGAACCCGACTGGGGGGATTAGTGCAGAA. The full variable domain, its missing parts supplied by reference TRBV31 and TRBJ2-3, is AQTIHQWPVAEIKAVGSPLSLGCTIKGKSSPNLYWYWQATGGTLQQLFYSITVGQVESVVQLNLSASRPKDDQFILSTEKLLLSHSGFYLCAWNPTGGISAETLYFGSGTRLTVL.

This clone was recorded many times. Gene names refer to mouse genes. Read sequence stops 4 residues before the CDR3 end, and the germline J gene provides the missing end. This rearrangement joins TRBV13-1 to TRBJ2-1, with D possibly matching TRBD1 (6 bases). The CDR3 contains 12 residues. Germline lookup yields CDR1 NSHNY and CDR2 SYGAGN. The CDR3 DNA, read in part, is TGTGCCAGCAGTCTTGACAGGGCT. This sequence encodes CASSLDRA. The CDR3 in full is CASSLDRAEQFF.

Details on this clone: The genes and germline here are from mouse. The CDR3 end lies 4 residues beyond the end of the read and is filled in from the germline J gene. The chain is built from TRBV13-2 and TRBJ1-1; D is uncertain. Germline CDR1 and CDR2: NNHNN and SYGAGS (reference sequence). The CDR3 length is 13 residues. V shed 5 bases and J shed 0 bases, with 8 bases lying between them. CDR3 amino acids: CASGTNANTEVFF. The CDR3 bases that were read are TGTGCCAGCGGGACAAATGCAAACACA.